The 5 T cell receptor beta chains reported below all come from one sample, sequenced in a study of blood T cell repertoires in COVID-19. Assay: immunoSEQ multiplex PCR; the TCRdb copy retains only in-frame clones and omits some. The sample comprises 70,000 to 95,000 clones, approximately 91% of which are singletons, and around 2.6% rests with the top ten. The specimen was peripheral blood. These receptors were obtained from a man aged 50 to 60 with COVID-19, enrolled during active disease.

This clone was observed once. The CDR3 bases are TGCGCCAGCAGCTTAAGGGACTCGGCAGACTACAATGAGCAGTTCTTC. This codes for CASSLRDSADYNEQFF. The chain employs TRBV4-3 and TRBJ2-1, with D tentatively TRBD2 (6 bases). V shed 5 bases and J shed 3 bases, with 17 bases lying between them. The CDR3 totals 16 residues. Germline-derived CDR1 and CDR2 are LGHNA and YSLEER.

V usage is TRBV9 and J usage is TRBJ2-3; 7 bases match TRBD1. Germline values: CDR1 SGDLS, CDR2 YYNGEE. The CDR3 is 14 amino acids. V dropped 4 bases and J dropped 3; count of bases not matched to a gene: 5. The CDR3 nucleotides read TGTGCCAGCAGCTCGACACAGGGGACAGATACGCAGTATTTT. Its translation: CASSSTQGTDTQYF.

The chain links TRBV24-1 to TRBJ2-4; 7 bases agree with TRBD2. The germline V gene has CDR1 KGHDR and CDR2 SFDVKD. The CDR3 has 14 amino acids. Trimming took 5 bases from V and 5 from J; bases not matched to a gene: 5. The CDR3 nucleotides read TGTGCCACCAGTGGGAGGGGAGGGGAAAACATTCAGTACTTC. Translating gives CATSGRGGENIQYF.

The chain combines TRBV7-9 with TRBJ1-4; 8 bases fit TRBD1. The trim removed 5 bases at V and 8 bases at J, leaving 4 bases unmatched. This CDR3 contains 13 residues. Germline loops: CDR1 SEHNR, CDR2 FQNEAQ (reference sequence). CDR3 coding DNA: TGTGCCAGCAGCCGACAGGGGACGGAAAAACTGTTTTTT. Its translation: CASSRQGTEKLFF.

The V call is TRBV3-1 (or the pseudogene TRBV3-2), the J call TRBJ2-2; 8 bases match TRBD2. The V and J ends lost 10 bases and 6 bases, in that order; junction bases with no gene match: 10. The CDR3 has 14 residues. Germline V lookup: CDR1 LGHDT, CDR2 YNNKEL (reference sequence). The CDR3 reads CATQQGLGAGELFF. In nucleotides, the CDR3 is TGTGCCACCCAACAGGGACTAGGAGCCGGGGAGCTGTTTTTT.